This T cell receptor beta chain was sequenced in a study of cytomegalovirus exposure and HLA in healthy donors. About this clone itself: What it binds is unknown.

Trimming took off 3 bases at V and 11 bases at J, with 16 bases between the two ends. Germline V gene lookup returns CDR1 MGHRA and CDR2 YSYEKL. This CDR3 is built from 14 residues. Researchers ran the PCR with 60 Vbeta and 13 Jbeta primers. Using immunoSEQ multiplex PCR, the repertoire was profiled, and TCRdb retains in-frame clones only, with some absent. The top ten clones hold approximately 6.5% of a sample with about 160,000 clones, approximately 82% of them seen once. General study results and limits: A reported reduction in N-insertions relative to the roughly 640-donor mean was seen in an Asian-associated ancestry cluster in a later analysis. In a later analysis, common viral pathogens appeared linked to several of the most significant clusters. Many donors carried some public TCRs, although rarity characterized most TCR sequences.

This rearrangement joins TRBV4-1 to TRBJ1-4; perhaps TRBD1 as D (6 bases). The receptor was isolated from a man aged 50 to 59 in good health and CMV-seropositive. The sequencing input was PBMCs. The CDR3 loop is CASSQHRAQEKLFF. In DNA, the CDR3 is TGCGCCAGCAGCCAGCACAGGGCCCAAGAGAAACTGTTTTTT.